This T cell receptor (beta chain) was captured by sequencing in a study of beta chain features in type 1 diabetes. As every portion of the isolated RNA was reverse transcribed, the sequencing read expressed TCRB transcripts. Generated by immunoSEQ multiplex PCR, the TCRdb table keeps only in-frame clones and is missing some. Of about 620,000 clones listed, around 15% are singletons. This clone was found once. V was clipped by 6 bases and J by 4 bases; unmatched bases: 11. Germline values: CDR1 KGHSH, CDR2 LQKENI. This CDR3 is 15 amino acids long. The rearrangement uses TRBV18 and TRBJ2-5, with 7 nucleotides matching TRBD1. The sample was naive CD4+ T cells from blood. The sequence was collected from a man aged 18-30 years in good health. CDR3 in DNA: TGTGCCAGCTCCCCCCGGGGAAGGGGGCGAGAGACCCAGTACTTC. It translates to CASSPRGRGRETQYF.